One and the same sample provided the 9 T cell receptor beta chains below, sequenced in a study of OX40 agonist ivuxolimab in advanced cancers. Libraries were made using the immunoSEQ multiplex PCR assay. Imported from immuneACCESS, the table was reduced by TCRdb to in-frame sequences with V and J called. These copies leave out some clones; in studies compared against another copy, an unresolved V gene accounts for under half, and the cause of the remainder is not known. Across this sample there are over 45,000 clones, with 85% seen only once. The ten top clones hold approximately 3% of the sample. Sequencing used CD4+ or CD8+ T cells sorted from blood, obtained in a trial of the OX40 agonist ivuxolimab. The receptor set was obtained from an adult with an advanced solid tumor such as melanoma, head and neck, liver or kidney cancer.

This chain uses TRBV5-4 with TRBJ2-3; no clear D gene. Germline assignment: CDR1 SGHNT and CDR2 YYREEE (reference sequence). Trimming left V 1 base short and J 0 bases short, with 9 bases between. The CDR3 has 15 residues. The CDR3 sequence is CASSLSVESTDTQYF. In DNA form, the CDR3 reads TGTGCCAGCAGCTTGAGTGTAGAAAGCACAGATACGCAGTATTTT.

The rearrangement joins TRBV6-5 to TRBJ1-2; 8 bases are a match to TRBD1. Germline CDR1 reads MNHEY; CDR2 reads SVGAGI. This CDR3 region has 12 residues. V shed 10 bases, J shed 5 bases, and the junction held 6 bases outside the gene matches. The CDR3 bases are TGTGCCACCCTCCGACAGGGGTATGGCTACACCTTC. The encoded protein is CATLRQGYGYTF.

This rearrangement joins TRBV7-2 to TRBJ2-5; 10 positions match TRBD2. The J call may not be correct, given that the DNA end is closer to TRBJ2-7. Germline values: CDR1 SGHTA, CDR2 FQGNSA. CDR3 length: 15 amino acids. CDR3 region: CASSYLAGATYEQYF. Here the CDR3 DNA reads TGTGCCAGCAGCTACCTAGCGGGGGCCACCTACGAGCAGTACTTC.

This clone was picked up one time. The chain links TRBV19 to TRBJ1-1, with D perhaps TRBD1 (5 bases). V was pared by 5 bases and J by 3 bases, with 13 bases between. This CDR3 contains 14 residues. The germline CDR1 and CDR2 sequences are LNHDA and SQIVND (reference sequence). In nucleotides, the CDR3 is TGTGCCAGTAGTGTCGACAGTGGGTACACTGAAGCTTTCTTT. Residues: CASSVDSGYTEAFF.

The chain employs TRBV7-2 and TRBJ2-1; D uncertain. V lost 2 bases, J lost 7 bases, and 9 bases lay in between. CDR1 and CDR2 (germline): SGHTA, FQGNSA. The CDR3 spans 13 residues. Here the CDR3 DNA reads TGTGCCAGCAGCTTAAATGAGGCTAATGAGCAGTTCTTC. Amino acids: CASSLNEANEQFF.

The V gene is TRBV6-6, the J gene TRBJ2-7; TRBD2 might be the D (6 bases). CDR3 size: 15 residues. The germline V and J ends were trimmed by 6 bases and 0 bases, with 15 bases remaining between them. Germline CDR1 reads MNHNY; CDR2 reads SVGAGI (reference sequence). The CDR3 protein is CASRSPGLISYEQYF. CDR3 coding DNA: TGTGCCAGCAGATCACCGGGACTTATCTCCTACGAGCAGTACTTC.

The gene calls are TRBV11-2 and TRBJ2-5; 7 bases match TRBD1. The V and J ends lost 5 bases and 5 bases, in that order; junction bases with no gene match: 8. Germline-derived CDR1 and CDR2 are SGHAT and FQNNGV. This CDR3 comprises 14 residues. The CDR3 bases are TGTGCCAGCAGCCAAGGGGGCGGGTGGGAGACCCAGTACTTC. It codes for CASSQGGGWETQYF.

The J gene is TRBJ1-2, the V gene TRBV4-1, with 7 nucleotides matching TRBD1. The CDR3 contains 16 residues. Germline V gene sequence: CDR1 MGHRA, CDR2 YSYEKL. V lost 0 bases, J lost 7 bases, and 11 bases stayed unmatched. CDR3 in DNA: TGCGCCAGCAGCCAAGACGCAGGGGGTTCGAAAGGTGGCTACACCTTC. Translation gives CASSQDAGGSKGGYTF.

The chain has TRBV5-1 and TRBJ2-7; D unresolved. The CDR3 runs 13 residues. Trimming removed 4 bases at V and 6 bases at J, with 14 bases between. Germline V lookup: CDR1 SGHRS, CDR2 YFSETQ. The CDR3 DNA reads as TGCGCCAGCAGCGTAACAGACGCTCTCGAGCAGTACTTC. Its protein product is CASSVTDALEQYF. The whole variable domain, remainder taken from reference TRBV5-1 and TRBJ2-7, is KAGVTQTPRYLIKTRGQQVTLSCSPISGHRSVSWYQQTPGQGLQFLFEYFSETQRNKGNFPGRFSGRQFSNSRSEMNVSTLELGDSALYLCASSVTDALEQYFGPGTRLTVT.